This T cell receptor (beta chain) appears in the sequencing data of a study of blood T cell repertoires in COVID-19. Study-wide context: Sources were T cells, B-cell-depleted T cells, or PBMCs; the material itself was cDNA or gDNA.

Germline CDR1 SQVTM, CDR2 ANQGSEA. The CDR3 covers 11 residues. V was shortened by 5 bases and J by 5 bases, with 10 bases between the two germline ends. As processed by the authors: Amplification with reference gene primers provided the estimates of nucleated cell counts. TCRdb's copy holds only in-frame clones and misses some; the assay was immunoSEQ multiplex PCR. The V and J calls and the clone size are those of that table, but D and trimming were determined from the DNA. In the table there are about 160,000 clones, about 85% of which are singletons. The clonotype comes from a woman in her forties with acute COVID-19. This chain uses TRBV29-1 with TRBJ2-7, with D maybe TRBD2 (5 bases). The sequencing input was PBMCs or T cells enriched from blood (not recorded which). DNA of the CDR3: TGCAGCGTTAACCCCGGGAACGAGCAGTACTTC. Its translation is CSVNPGNEQYF.